Given below is one T cell receptor beta chain in context. This record belongs to a study of beta chain features in type 1 diabetes. The wider study: Age and gender were similar between patients and healthy donors, as were cell yields.

Isolated RNA was reverse transcribed in full, so expressed TCRB transcripts were sequenced. TCRdb's table, derived via immunoSEQ multiplex PCR, lists solely in-frame clones and lacks some. The sample records a few hundred thousand clones, around an eighth being singletons. The CDR3 sequence is 16 residues long. CDR1 MNHEY and CDR2 SMNVEV come from the germline V gene (reference sequence). J gave up 0 bases and V 3 bases, and 4 bases lay outside the gene matches. Material: naive CD4+ T cells from blood. The gene calls are TRBV27 and TRBJ2-7; 11 positions match TRBD1. The clonotype originates from a young man in good health. The CDR3 reads CASSFLGQGASYEQYF. CDR3 in DNA: TGTGCCAGCAGTTTCCTCGGACAGGGGGCCTCCTACGAGCAGTACTTC.